Each of the 26 T cell receptor beta chains below was sequenced from the same sample in a study of T cells in Graves' hyperthyroidism and ophthalmopathy. It was RNA transcripts that yielded the amplified TCR beta CDR3 regions. With the HTBI primer set, the TCR CDR3 went through a first round of RT-PCR. TCRdb reprocessed the multiplex PCR reads via MiXCR and lists one record per CDR3 protein. In the table there are approximately 560,000 distinct CDR3 sequences, around 42% of which are singletons. Input material: peripheral blood or thyroid tissue (not recorded which). These receptors originate from a young woman with Graves' hyperthyroidism.

This clonotype was observed a few times. This chain connects TRBV24-1 to TRBJ1-1; tentative D call: TRBD1 (6 bases). Trimming removed 10 bases from V and 0 bases from J, with 11 bases in between. The CDR3 has 13 amino acids. Germline CDR1 is KGHDR and CDR2 is SFDVKD. The CDR3 DNA follows: TGTGCCACACAGGGTCCTTTGAACACTGAAGCTTTCTTT. Protein product: CATQGPLNTEAFF.

This clonotype was counted a few times. V and J are TRBV7-9 and TRBJ1-5; no reliable D call. This CDR3 is 16 amino acids long. V was shortened by 5 bases and J by 3 bases, with 17 bases between the two germline ends. Germline V gene data show CDR1 as SEHNR and CDR2 as FQNEAQ (reference sequence). This CDR3 is CASSQEAGSTNQPQHF. The CDR3 nucleotides read TGTGCCAGCAGCCAAGAGGCGGGAAGTACCAATCAGCCCCAGCATTTT.

Comments on this clonotype: This may be a read error, as it is one base from a much larger clone. V usage is TRBV2 and J usage is TRBJ1-3; D is possibly TRBD1 (5 bases). Germline loops: CDR1 SNHLY, CDR2 FYNNEI. Trimming took 10 bases from V and 0 from J, leaving 10 bases between them. The CDR3 loop spans 13 amino acids. CDR3: CANMQGSGNTIYF. For the CDR3, the DNA is TGTGCCAACATGCAGGGCTCTGGAAACACCATATATTTT.

This chain uses TRBV7-9 with TRBJ1-4, with TRBD1 identical over 8 bases. The trim removed 0 bases at V and 7 bases at J, leaving 16 bases unmatched. Germline V gene data show CDR1 as SEHNR and CDR2 as FQNEAQ (reference sequence). The CDR3 runs to 19 residues. CDR3 loop: CASSLALVDRHTGGEKLFF. The CDR3 DNA reads TGTGCCAGCAGCTTAGCCCTGGTGGACCGCCACACAGGGGGTGAAAAACTGTTTTTT.

The rearrangement uses TRBV7-9 and TRBJ1-1, with D possibly TRBD1 on 5 matching bases. Germline lookup yields CDR1 SEHNR and CDR2 FQNEAQ (reference sequence). The V and J ends lost 5 bases and 2 bases respectively, with 15 bases between them. The CDR3 contains 15 residues. This CDR3 is CASSRDRRFNTEAFF. The CDR3 DNA reads as TGTGCCAGCAGCCGGGACCGTCGCTTTAACACTGAAGCTTTCTTT.

This chain connects TRBV7-9 to TRBJ1-1; D is possibly TRBD1 (5 bases). Per germline, CDR1 SEHNR and CDR2 FQNEAQ (reference sequence). The CDR3 runs to 13 residues. V dropped 11 bases and J dropped 7 bases, with 20 bases sitting between them. CDR3 DNA sequence: TGTGCCTGGAGTGTACTCGGGGGGAATGAAGCTTTCTTT. Residues: CAWSVLGGNEAFF.

V usage is TRBV24-1 and J usage is TRBJ1-2; D remains ambiguous. The germline CDR1 and CDR2 sequences are KGHDR and SFDVKD. V was shortened by 3 bases and J by 2 bases, with 9 bases between the two germline ends. The CDR3 has 14 amino acids. The CDR3 loop reads CATSDAGANYGYTF. CDR3 nucleotides: TGTGCCACCAGTGATGCGGGAGCCAACTATGGCTACACCTTC.

The chain employs TRBV11-2 and TRBJ2-7; a possible D gene is TRBD2 (6 bases). CDR1 and CDR2 (germline): SGHAT, FQNNGV. The CDR3 length is 12 residues. V lost 5 bases and J 10 bases, leaving 15 bases between the germline ends. CDR3 sequence reads: CASSLGGAGQYF. CDR3 DNA sequence: TGTGCCAGCAGCCTCGGAGGGGCCGGCCAGTACTTC. The variable domain in full, completed from reference TRBV11-2 and TRBJ2-7, reads EAGVAQSPRYKIIEKRQSVAFWCNPISGHATLYWYQQILGQGPKLLIQFQNNGVVDDSQLPKDRFSAERLKGVDSTLKIQPAKLEDSAVYLCASSLGGAGQYFGPGTRLTVT.

The chain carries TRBV25-1 and TRBJ1-6; unclear D gene. The germline V gene encodes CDR1 MGHDK and CDR2 SYGVNS. The length of the CDR3 is 12 residues. The CDR3 DNA follows: TGTGACTCGAGCTCCTATAATTCACCCCTCCACTTT. Amino acid sequence: CDSSSYNSPLHF.

A word on this clonotype: One end of the junction does not line up with germline, which may come from a read error. This chain connects TRBV7-9 to TRBJ1-1; D is uncertain. Germline loops: CDR1 SEHNR, CDR2 FQNEAQ (reference sequence). CDR3 length equals 15 residues. CDR3 nucleotides: TGTGCCAGCAGCTTGGCGTACGGCACGAACACTGAAGCTTCCTTT. The encoded protein is CASSLAYGTNTEASF.

The rearrangement uses TRBV5-5 and TRBJ2-5; D possibly corresponds to TRBD1 (5 bases). V shed 3 bases and J shed 5 bases, with 17 bases lying between them. In germline, CDR1 is SGHKS, CDR2 YYEKEE (reference sequence). This CDR3 has 15 amino acids. The DNA for the CDR3 is TGTGCCAGCAGCTCCCGCCCGACAGAATTGGAGACCCAGTACTTC. This codes for CASSSRPTELETQYF.

This clonotype came up a few times. V usage is TRBV20-1 and J usage is TRBJ2-7; 8 bases align to TRBD2. From germline, CDR1 is DFQATT and CDR2 SNEGSKA (reference sequence). The CDR3 contains 13 residues. After removal of 3 bases from V and 6 bases from J, the junction contained 7 bases not matched to a gene. This CDR3 is CSASLSGTGEQYF. The DNA for the CDR3 is TGCAGTGCTAGTCTTAGCGGGACCGGCGAGCAGTACTTC.

The gene calls are TRBV4-1 and TRBJ1-1; TRBD1 aligns across 10 bases. V trimming: 3 bases; J trimming: 4 bases; junction bases outside the gene matches: 5. CDR1 and CDR2 from the germline V gene are MGHRA and YSYEKL. The CDR3 has 15 amino acids. CDR3 in amino acids: CASSQRGQGSTEAFF. The CDR3 coding sequence is TGCGCCAGCAGCCAGCGGGGACAGGGGAGCACTGAAGCTTTCTTT.

The chain carries TRBV25-1 and TRBJ2-7, with D perhaps TRBD1 or TRBD2 (6 bases each). This CDR3 has 11 residues. Trimming shortened V by 8 bases and J by 12 bases, and 17 bases separated the two germline ends. The germline gives CDR1 MGHDK, CDR2 SYGVNS. The CDR3 reads CASQDRGGMYF. For the CDR3, the DNA is TGTGCCAGCCAAGATCGAGGGGGGATGTACTTC.

In its sample, this clonotype was seen a few times. The chain recombines TRBV20-1 with TRBJ2-5; 9 nucleotides agree with TRBD2. The J segment lost 4 bases and the V segment lost 3 bases, leaving 9 bases of the junction unmatched. The CDR3 runs 15 residues. Germline V CDR1 and CDR2: DFQATT, SNEGSKA (reference sequence). CDR3 sequence: CSASGAGGRGETQYF. CDR3 nucleotide sequence: TGCAGTGCTAGCGGAGCGGGAGGCCGCGGAGAGACCCAGTACTTC.

This clonotype appeared many times. This chain links TRBV7-2 with TRBJ2-7, with TRBD2 as a possible D gene (5 bases). The germline gives CDR1 SGHTA, CDR2 FQGNSA. With 0 bases removed from V and 2 bases from J, the gap between germline ends came to 8 bases. CDR3 size: 14 residues. CDR3 in DNA: TGTGCCAGCAGCTTAGCGGGAGAGACCTACGAGCAGTACTTC. This encodes CASSLAGETYEQYF. The entire variable domain, with the rest obtained from reference TRBV7-2 and TRBJ2-7, is as follows: GAGVSQSPSNKVTEKGKDVELRCDPISGHTALYWYRQSLGQGLEFLIYFQGNSAPDKSGLPSDRFSAERTGGSVSTLTIQRTQQEDSAVYLCASSLAGETYEQYFGPGTRLTVT.

The gene calls are TRBV9 and TRBJ1-4; TRBD1 might be the D (6 bases). CDR1 is SGDLS and CDR2 is YYNGEE in the germline V gene. The CDR3 runs 13 residues. Trimming removed 5 bases from V and 8 bases from J, with 13 bases in between. The CDR3 DNA is TGTGCCAGCAGTTACAGGGATGGGGAAAAACTGTTTTTT. This sequence encodes CASSYRDGEKLFF.

The genes are TRBV24-1 and TRBJ1-2; D unclear. V lost 11 bases, J lost 3 bases, and 24 bases lay in between. Germline V gene sequence: CDR1 KGHDR, CDR2 SFDVKD. The CDR3 is made up of 16 amino acids. CDR3 region: CASSSPRRQGDYGYTF. CDR3 nucleotides: TGTGCCAGTAGTTCCCCGAGGAGGCAAGGCGACTATGGCTACACCTTC.

CDR3 in DNA: TGCAGCTTAATACAGGCTGTGGACACTGAAGCTTTCTTT. Residues: CSLIQAVDTEAFF. This chain links TRBV29-1 with TRBJ1-1; TRBD1 is a possible D gene (5 bases). Germline V gene data show CDR1 as SQVTM and CDR2 as ANQGSEA. The CDR3 has 13 residues. Deletions cut 8 bases from V and 3 bases from J, with 16 bases between.

With regard to this clonotype: The CDR3 carries no conserved terminal phenylalanine or tryptophan, so it likely arises from a read error. It is unclear where the CDR3 begins or ends on the DNA, so no DNA is shown, and the CDR3 is as TCRdb lists it. The rearrangement joins TRBV5-1 to TRBJ2-5; the DNA was not compared with TRBD1, the D call given in the table. The CDR3 region is 9 residues in length, termini included. CDR1 is SGHRS and CDR2 is YFSETQ in the germline V gene. The CDR3 reads CASSSGQAY.

A single count supports this clonotype. Possible read error: a much larger clone is one base away. The chain uses TRBV7-9 and TRBJ2-7; D is perhaps TRBD2 (5 bases). Germline V lookup: CDR1 SEHNR, CDR2 FQNEAQ (reference sequence). There are 15 residues in the CDR3. The V end was cut by 4 bases, the J end by 2 bases, with 15 bases between. The DNA for the CDR3 is TGTGCCAGCAGCTCCCGCCTAGCTCGGACCTACGAGCAGTACTTC. As protein: CASSSRLARTYEQYF.

The chain couples TRBV29-1 to TRBJ2-7; 14 bases match TRBD2. Germline CDR1 SQVTM, CDR2 ANQGSEA. J was trimmed by 6 bases and V by 4 bases; bases with no gene match: 5. The CDR3 is 14 residues long. The CDR3 is CSVGLAGGPREQYF. For the CDR3, the DNA is TGCAGCGTTGGACTAGCGGGAGGGCCGCGCGAGCAGTACTTC.

This clonotype was counted a few times. The chain employs TRBV5-1 and TRBJ2-7; D call uncertain. The V end lost 4 bases, the J end lost 3 bases, and 20 bases lay between the germline ends. This CDR3 has 16 amino acids. The germline V gene has CDR1 SGHRS and CDR2 YFSETQ. This CDR3 reads CASSRNPSAASYEQYF. The DNA of the CDR3 is TGCGCCAGCAGCCGGAATCCGTCGGCGGCCAGCTACGAGCAGTACTTC.

The chain links TRBV20-1 to TRBJ1-5, with D hard to call. Deletions cut 5 bases from V and 0 bases from J, with 14 bases between. Germline V lookup: CDR1 DFQATT, CDR2 SNEGSKA (reference sequence). This CDR3 contains 15 residues. CDR3 coding DNA: TGCAGTGCTGGGGATCTGGGAGGTAGCAATCAGCCCCAGCATTTT. Amino acid sequence: CSAGDLGGSNQPQHF.

This clonotype was counted ten times or more. The chain uses TRBV24-1 and TRBJ1-3; D ambiguous. V lost 4 bases, J lost 3 bases, and 6 bases lay in between. Germline loops: CDR1 KGHDR, CDR2 SFDVKD. This CDR3 region has 13 residues. For the CDR3, the DNA is TGTGCCACCAGTGAGCATCTTGGAAACACCATATATTTT. Protein sequence: CATSEHLGNTIYF.

The genes are TRBV24-1 and TRBJ2-5, with TRBD2 as a possible D gene (7 bases). CDR3 length: 15 amino acids. V lost 9 bases and J 1 base, leaving 17 bases between the germline ends. CDR1 and CDR2 from the germline V gene are KGHDR and SFDVKD. CDR3 loop: CATGEGGGIQETQYF. The CDR3 region has the DNA TGTGCCACCGGGGAGGGGGGAGGGATCCAAGAGACCCAGTACTTC.